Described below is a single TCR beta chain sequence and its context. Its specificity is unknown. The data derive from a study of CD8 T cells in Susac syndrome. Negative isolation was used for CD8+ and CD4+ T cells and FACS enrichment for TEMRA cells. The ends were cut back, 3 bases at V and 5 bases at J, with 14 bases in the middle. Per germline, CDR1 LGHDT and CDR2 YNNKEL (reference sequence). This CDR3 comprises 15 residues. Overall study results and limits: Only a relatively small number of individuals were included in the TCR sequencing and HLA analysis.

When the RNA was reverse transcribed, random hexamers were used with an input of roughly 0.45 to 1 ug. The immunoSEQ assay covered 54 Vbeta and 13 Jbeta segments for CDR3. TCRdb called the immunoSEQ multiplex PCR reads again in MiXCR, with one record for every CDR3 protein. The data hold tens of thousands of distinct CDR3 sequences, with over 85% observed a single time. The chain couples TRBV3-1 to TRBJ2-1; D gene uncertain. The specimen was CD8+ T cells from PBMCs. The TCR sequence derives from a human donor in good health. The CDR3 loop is CASSQVRGSHNEQFF. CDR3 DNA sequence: TGTGCCAGCAGCCAGGTCCGCGGATCCCACAATGAGCAGTTCTTC.